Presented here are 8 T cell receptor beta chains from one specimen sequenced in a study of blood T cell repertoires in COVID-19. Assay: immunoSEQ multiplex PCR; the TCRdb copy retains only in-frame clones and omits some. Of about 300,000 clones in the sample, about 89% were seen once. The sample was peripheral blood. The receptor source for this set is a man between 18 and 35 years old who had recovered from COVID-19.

The CDR3 here is CASSSRGTALNTEAFF. CDR3 DNA sequence: TGCGCCAGCAGCTCGAGAGGGACAGCCTTGAACACTGAAGCTTTCTTT. The rearrangement joins TRBV5-1 to TRBJ1-1; TRBD1 matches 7 bases. This CDR3 is built from 16 residues. The germline V gene encodes CDR1 SGHRS and CDR2 YFSETQ. V lost 3 bases and J lost 0; bases outside the gene matches: 8.

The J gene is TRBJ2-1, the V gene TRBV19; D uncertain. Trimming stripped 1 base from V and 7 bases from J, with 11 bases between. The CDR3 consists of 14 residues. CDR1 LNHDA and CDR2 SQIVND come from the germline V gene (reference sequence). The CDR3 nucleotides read TGTGCCAGTAGTATAGGGGCCGGTCCGAATGAGCAGTTCTTC. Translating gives CASSIGAGPNEQFF.

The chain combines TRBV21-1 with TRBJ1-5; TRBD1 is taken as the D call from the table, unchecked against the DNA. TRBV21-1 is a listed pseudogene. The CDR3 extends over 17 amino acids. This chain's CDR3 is CASSPPDMDYSNQPQHF. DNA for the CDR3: TGTGCCAGCAGCCCCCCCGACATGGATTATAGCAATCAGCCCCAGCATTTT.

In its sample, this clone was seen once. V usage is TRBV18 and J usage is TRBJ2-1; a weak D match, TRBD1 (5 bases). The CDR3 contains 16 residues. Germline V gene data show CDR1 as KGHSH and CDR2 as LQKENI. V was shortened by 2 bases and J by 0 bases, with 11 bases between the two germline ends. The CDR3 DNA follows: TGTGCCAGCTCACCATTGTCAGGGATCTCCTACAATGAGCAGTTCTTC. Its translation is CASSPLSGISYNEQFF.

DNA for the CDR3: TGTGCCAGCAGTTACTCGGGCAGGATTGGAAACACCATATATTTT. Translation: CASSYSGRIGNTIYF. V is TRBV6-5 and J is TRBJ1-3; D gene unclear. CDR3 length equals 15 residues. Between the trimmed V and J ends, which lost 0 bases and 3 bases, there was a span of 9 bases. Germline values: CDR1 MNHEY, CDR2 SVGAGI.

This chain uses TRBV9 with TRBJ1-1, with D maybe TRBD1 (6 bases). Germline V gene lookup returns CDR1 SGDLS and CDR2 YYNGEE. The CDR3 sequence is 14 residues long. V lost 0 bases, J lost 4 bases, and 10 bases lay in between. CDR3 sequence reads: CASSVAGALTEAFF. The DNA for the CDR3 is TGTGCCAGCAGCGTAGCAGGGGCTCTCACTGAAGCTTTCTTT.

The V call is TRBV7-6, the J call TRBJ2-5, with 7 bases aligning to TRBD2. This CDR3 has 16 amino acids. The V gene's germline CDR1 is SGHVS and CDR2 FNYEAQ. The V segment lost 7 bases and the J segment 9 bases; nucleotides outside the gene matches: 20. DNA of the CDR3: TGTGCCAGCACCCTGGGGGGGGGAGGGCCGTCTAGGGCCCAGTACTTC. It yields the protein CASTLGGGGPSRAQYF.

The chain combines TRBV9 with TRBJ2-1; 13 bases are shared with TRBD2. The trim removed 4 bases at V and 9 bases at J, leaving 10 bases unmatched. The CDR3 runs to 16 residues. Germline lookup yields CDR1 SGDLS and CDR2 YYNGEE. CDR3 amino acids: CASSTTSGGAYREQFF. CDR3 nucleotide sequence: TGTGCCAGCAGCACAACTAGCGGGGGGGCCTATCGTGAGCAGTTCTTC.